This T cell receptor beta chain was recorded in a study of cytomegalovirus exposure and HLA in healthy donors. The CDR3 is made up of 13 amino acids. Per the germline V gene, CDR1 is SQVTM and CDR2 is ANQGSEA. V was clipped by 3 bases and J by 3 bases, with 11 bases between them. With 60 Vbeta and 13 Jbeta primers, the PCR was carried out. The repertoire was sequenced with immunoSEQ multiplex PCR; TCRdb's copy has only in-frame clones and lacks some. The sample yields some 120,000 clones, around 77% seen once. Material for sequencing was PBMCs. This receptor was identified in a young man in good health and CMV-seropositive. The J gene is TRBJ1-2, the V gene TRBV29-1, with D perhaps TRBD1 (5 bases). CDR3: CSVEGRVDYGYTF. The CDR3 DNA sequence: TGCAGCGTTGAGGGCAGGGTCGACTATGGCTACACCTTC.